This T cell receptor beta chain comes out of a study of blood T cell repertoires in COVID-19. Study context: Some COVID-19 samples were acute and others convalescent; all came from the United States, Italy and Spain. T cells, B-cell-depleted T cells, or PBMCs provided the cDNA or gDNA that served as material.

Per the authors' pipeline: Amplified reference gene primers provided the basis for estimating nucleated cell counts. The method was immunoSEQ multiplex PCR; TCRdb's version includes in-frame clones alone and lacks a portion of them. The DNA gave D and trimming, while V, J and clone size come from that table. This sample has about 300,000 clones, with around 87% found just once. V shed 4 bases and J 2 bases; nucleotides not matched to a gene: 1. Germline V gene data show CDR1 as MNHEY and CDR2 as SVGAGI. This CDR3 region has 15 residues. The chain employs TRBV6-5 and TRBJ2-6, with 8 bases identical to TRBD1. The receptor was isolated from an older man with acute or convalescent COVID-19. Sample: peripheral blood. CDR3 protein: CASSLTGAGANVLTF. Written as DNA, the CDR3 is TGTGCCAGCAGTTTGACAGGGGCTGGGGCCAACGTCCTGACTTTC.